The clone carrying this T cell receptor beta chain was observed a handful of times. The antigen is undetermined. This entry comes from a study of OX40 agonist ivuxolimab in advanced cancers. Study information: Patients received ivuxolimab, an agonistic anti-OX40 (CD134) antibody. Patients receiving dose escalation had hepatocellular carcinoma, melanoma, renal cell or head and neck cancer.

This CDR3 comprises 12 residues. The V end lost 3 bases, the J end lost 4 bases, and 6 bases lay between the germline ends. CDR1 is ENHRY and CDR2 is SYGVKD in the germline V gene. Study-wide findings and caveats: Partial responders at 0.1-3.0 mg/kg showed near-lowest clonal expansion. By week 6 at 0.1 to 3.0 mg/kg, blood CD4+ and CD8+ T cells had expanded clonally.

Clones were sequenced by immunoSEQ multiplex PCR, and TCRdb holds only the in-frame ones, with some missing. The data hold approximately 82,000 clones, with approximately 85% observed a single time. Sequenced here: CD4+ or CD8+ T cells sorted from blood, sampled in a trial of the OX40 agonist ivuxolimab. The TCR originated in an adult with an advanced solid tumor such as melanoma, head and neck, liver or kidney cancer. This chain uses TRBV10-3 with TRBJ1-2, with D unclear. CDR3 loop: CAISETVYGYTF. The CDR3 region has the DNA TGTGCCATCAGTGAAACGGTCTATGGCTACACCTTC.